This entry concerns a single TCR beta chain. The data originate from a study of shared clonotypes between healthy human individuals. Study overall: There were three CD4 naive, three CD4 memory, two CD8 naive and one CD8 memory plates per donor.

This CDR3 comprises 15 residues. Germline V gene sequence: CDR1 SGHVS, CDR2 FNYEAQ. Trimming removed 4 bases from V and 0 bases from J; junction bases left unmatched: 5. Once extracted for a subset, genomic DNA was divided evenly among several immunoSEQ plates. The method was immunoSEQ multiplex PCR; TCRdb's version includes in-frame clones alone and lacks a portion of them. The profile shows over 2 million clones, about 95% of them singletons. CD45RO-negative, CCR7-selected cells formed the naive CD8 fraction, which excluded terminally differentiated effector memory CD45RA+ cells. The receptor comes from a man younger than 35 in good health. The chain links TRBV7-6 to TRBJ1-1; TRBD1 aligns across 7 bases. The sample comprised naive CD8+ T cells sorted from blood. CDR3 DNA sequence: TGTGCCAGCAGCTCAGGGGGTTGGATGAACACTGAAGCTTTCTTT. Amino acids: CASSSGGWMNTEAFF.